This is a list of T cell receptor beta chains from one sample in a study of T-cell reconstitution after alpha-beta-depleted transplantation in children. TCRdb independently ran MiXCR on the PCR reads; one entry per CDR3 protein. The table lists 250,000 to 400,000 distinct CDR3 sequences, 20% to 30% of them singletons, with 10% to 11% in the top ten. This sample comprised PBMCs, mostly from graft donor cells, obtained 180 days after TCRalphabeta/CD19-depleted stem cell transplant. The receptor set was obtained from a male patient aged 10 to 17 who had a stem cell transplant for acute lymphoblastic leukemia, so the T cells may come from the graft donor. Each CDR3 is given with its conserved first and last residue. Each record gives: V gene, J gene, clone size, D gene, CDR3 DNA, CDR3 protein. D genes are given only for firm matches. The size field is filled for only some rows; it gives once, few, many or a size class.

v_call: TRBV9; j_call: TRBJ2-7; clone_size: few; d_call: TRBD1; cdr3_nt: TGTGCCAGCAGCGTGGGACAGGGTTGGAACGAGCAGTACTTC; cdr3_aa: CASSVGQGWNEQYF
v_call: TRBV10-3; j_call: TRBJ2-7; clone_size: few; d_call: NA; cdr3_nt: TGTGCCATCAAAGTGCAGGGGGGCGAGCAGTACTTC; cdr3_aa: CAIKVQGGEQYF
v_call: TRBV5-1; j_call: TRBJ2-7; clone_size: NA; d_call: NA; cdr3_nt: TGCGCCAGCGCCAGTCGAAGCTCCTACGAGCAGTACTTC; cdr3_aa: CASASRSSYEQYF
v_call: TRBV28; j_call: TRBJ2-1; clone_size: NA; d_call: TRBD2; cdr3_nt: TGTGCCCTAAAGGAAGTAGCGGGAGTGAGGTACAATGAGCAGTTCTTC; cdr3_aa: CALKEVAGVRYNEQFF
v_call: TRBV6-2/TRBV6-3; j_call: TRBJ2-4; clone_size: NA; d_call: NA; cdr3_nt: TGTGCCAGCAAAGGAAGTGGTCCTCTAGCCAAAAACATTCAGTACTTC; cdr3_aa: CASKGSGPLAKNIQYF
v_call: TRBV20-1; j_call: TRBJ2-7; clone_size: NA; d_call: TRBD1; cdr3_nt: TGCAGTGCTAGAGCGGGACAGGGCTACGAGCAGTACTTC; cdr3_aa: CSARAGQGYEQYF
v_call: TRBV30; j_call: TRBJ1-5; clone_size: once; d_call: TRBD1; cdr3_nt: TGTGCCTGGTCTGAGGGCAGGGGGAATCAGCCCCAGCATTTT; cdr3_aa: CAWSEGRGNQPQHF
v_call: TRBV6-2/TRBV6-3; j_call: TRBJ1-1; clone_size: NA; d_call: NA; cdr3_nt: TGTGCCAGCAGTCATCTCCGGGCGTTGAACACTGAAGCTTTCTTT; cdr3_aa: CASSHLRALNTEAFF
v_call: TRBV10-2; j_call: TRBJ2-1; clone_size: NA; d_call: NA; cdr3_nt: TGCGCCAGCTTGCCAGCAGTGAGGCCTCGGGGCTGGGCGGGAAAAGGGGAGCAGTTCTTC; cdr3_aa: CASLPAVRPRGWAGKGEQFF
v_call: TRBV29-1; j_call: TRBJ1-1; clone_size: NA; d_call: NA; cdr3_nt: TGCAGCGTTGTTTCGGGCACTGAAGCTTTCTTT; cdr3_aa: CSVVSGTEAFF